Described below is a single T cell receptor (beta chain) sequence and its context. The antigen is not known. The data are from a study of beta chain features in type 1 diabetes. Every isolated RNA sample was fully reverse transcribed, so sequencing captured expressed TCRB transcripts. Sequencing was performed with immunoSEQ multiplex PCR; in TCRdb, only in-frame clones are kept and a portion is missing. The repertoire holds fewer than 350,000 clones, around 16% seen once, with around 0.015% in the top ten. Study conclusions and caveats: Shortening of TCRB CDR3s, moderate but significant, appeared in all four CD4+ subsets of Type 1 diabetes patients. When VDJ junctions were examined, type 1 diabetes patients showed fewer insertions and more deletions. The naive, central memory and Treg TCRB repertoires showed an apparent similarity that was greater among patients than among healthy donors.

The V gene's germline CDR1 is PRHDT and CDR2 FYEKMQ (reference sequence). This CDR3 spans 16 amino acids. V was shortened by 4 bases and J by 2 bases, with 12 bases between the two germline ends. The gene calls are TRBV13 and TRBJ2-6; D possibly corresponds to TRBD2 (5 bases). The sample consisted of naive CD4+ T cells from blood. This clonotype originated in a man aged 18 to 30 with type 1 diabetes. The CDR3 loop is CASSSFQEAGANVLTF. The CDR3 DNA follows: TGTGCCAGCAGCTCATTCCAGGAGGCTGGGGCCAACGTCCTGACTTTC.